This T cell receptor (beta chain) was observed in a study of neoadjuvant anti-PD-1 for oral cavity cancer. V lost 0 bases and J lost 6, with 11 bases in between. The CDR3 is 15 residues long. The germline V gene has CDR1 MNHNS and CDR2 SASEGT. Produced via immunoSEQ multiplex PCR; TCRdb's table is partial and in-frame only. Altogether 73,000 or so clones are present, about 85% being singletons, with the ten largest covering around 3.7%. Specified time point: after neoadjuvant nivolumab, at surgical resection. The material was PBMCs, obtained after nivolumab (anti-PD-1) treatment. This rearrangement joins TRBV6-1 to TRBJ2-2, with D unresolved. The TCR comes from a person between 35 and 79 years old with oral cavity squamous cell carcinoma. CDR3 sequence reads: CASSEALRPSGELFF. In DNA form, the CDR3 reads TGTGCCAGCAGTGAAGCGCTTAGGCCGTCCGGGGAGCTGTTTTTT.